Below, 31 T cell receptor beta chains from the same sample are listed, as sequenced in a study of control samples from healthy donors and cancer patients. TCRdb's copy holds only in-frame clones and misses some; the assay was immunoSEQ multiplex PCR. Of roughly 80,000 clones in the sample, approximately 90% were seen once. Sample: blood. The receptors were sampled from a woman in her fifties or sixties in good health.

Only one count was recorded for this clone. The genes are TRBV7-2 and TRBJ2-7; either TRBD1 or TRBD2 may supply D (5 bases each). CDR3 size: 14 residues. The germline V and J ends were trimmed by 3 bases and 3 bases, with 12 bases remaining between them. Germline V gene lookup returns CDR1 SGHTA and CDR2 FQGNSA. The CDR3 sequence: CASSLFRGNYEQYF. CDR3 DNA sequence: TGTGCCAGCAGCTTGTTCCGGGGCAACTACGAGCAGTACTTC. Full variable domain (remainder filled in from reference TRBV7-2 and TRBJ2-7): GAGVSQSPSNKVTEKGKDVELRCDPISGHTALYWYRQSLGQGLEFLIYFQGNSAPDKSGLPSDRFSAERTGGSVSTLTIQRTQQEDSAVYLCASSLFRGNYEQYFGPGTRLTVT.

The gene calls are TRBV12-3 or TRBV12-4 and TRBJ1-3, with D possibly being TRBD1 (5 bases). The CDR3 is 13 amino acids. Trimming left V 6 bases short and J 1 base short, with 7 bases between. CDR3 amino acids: CASSGGSGNTIYF. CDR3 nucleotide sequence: TGTGCCAGCAGCGGGGGGTCTGGAAACACCATATATTTT.

This CDR3 is CASSIGQRNTEAFF. The CDR3 nucleotides read TGTGCCAGTAGTATCGGACAGAGGAACACTGAAGCTTTCTTT. The chain couples TRBV19 to TRBJ1-1; possible D gene TRBD1, 6 bases. Germline CDR1 is LNHDA and CDR2 is SQIVND (reference sequence). Trimming took off 3 bases at V and 1 base at J, with 9 bases between the two ends. This CDR3 contains 14 residues.

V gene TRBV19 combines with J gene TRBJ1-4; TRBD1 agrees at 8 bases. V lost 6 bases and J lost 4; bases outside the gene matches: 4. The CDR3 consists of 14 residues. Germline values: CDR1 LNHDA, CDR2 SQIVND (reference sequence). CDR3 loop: CASRLQGDNEKLFF. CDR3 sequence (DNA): TGTGCCAGTAGATTACAGGGGGATAATGAAAAACTGTTTTTT.

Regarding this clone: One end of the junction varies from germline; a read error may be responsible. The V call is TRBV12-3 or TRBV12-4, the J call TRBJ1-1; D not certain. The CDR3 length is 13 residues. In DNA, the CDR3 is TGTGCCAGCAGTTGGGCCGAGAACAGTGAAGCTTTCTTT. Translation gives CASSWAENSEAFF.

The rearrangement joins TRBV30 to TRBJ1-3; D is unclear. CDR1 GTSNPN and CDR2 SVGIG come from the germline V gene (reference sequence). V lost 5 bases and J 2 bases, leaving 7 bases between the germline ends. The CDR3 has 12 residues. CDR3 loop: CAWLWAGNTIYF. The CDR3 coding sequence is TGTGCCTGGTTGTGGGCTGGAAACACCATATATTTT.

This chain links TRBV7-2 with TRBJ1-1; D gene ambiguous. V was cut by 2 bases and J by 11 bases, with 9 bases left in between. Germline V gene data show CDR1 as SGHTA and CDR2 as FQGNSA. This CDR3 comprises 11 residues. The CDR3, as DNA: TGTGCCAGCAGCTTAATGGGTAGGGCTTTCTTT. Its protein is CASSLMGRAFF.

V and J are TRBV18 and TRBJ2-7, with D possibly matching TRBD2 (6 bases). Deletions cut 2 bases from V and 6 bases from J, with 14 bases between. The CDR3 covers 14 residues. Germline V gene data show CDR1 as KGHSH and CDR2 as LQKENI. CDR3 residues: CASSPTIRRGEQYF. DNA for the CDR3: TGTGCCAGCTCACCAACTATAAGGAGGGGCGAGCAGTACTTC.

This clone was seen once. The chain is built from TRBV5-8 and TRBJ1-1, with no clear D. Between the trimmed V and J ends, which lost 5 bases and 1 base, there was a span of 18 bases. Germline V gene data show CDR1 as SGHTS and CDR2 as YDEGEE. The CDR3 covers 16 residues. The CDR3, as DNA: TGTGCCAGCAGTATTTGGCCATCAACACCGAACACTGAAGCTTTCTTT. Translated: CASSIWPSTPNTEAFF.

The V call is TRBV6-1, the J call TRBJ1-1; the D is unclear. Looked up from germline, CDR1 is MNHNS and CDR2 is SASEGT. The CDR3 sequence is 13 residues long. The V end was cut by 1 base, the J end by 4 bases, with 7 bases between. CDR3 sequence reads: CASSEVLGTEAFF. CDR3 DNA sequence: TGTGCCAGCAGTGAAGTTCTTGGCACTGAAGCTTTCTTT.

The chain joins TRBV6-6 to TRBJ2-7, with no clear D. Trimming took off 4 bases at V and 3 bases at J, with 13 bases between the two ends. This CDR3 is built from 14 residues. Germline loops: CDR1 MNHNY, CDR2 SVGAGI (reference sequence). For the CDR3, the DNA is TGTGCCAGCAGTTCCTTGACGAATGACTACGAGCAGTACTTC. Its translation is CASSSLTNDYEQYF.

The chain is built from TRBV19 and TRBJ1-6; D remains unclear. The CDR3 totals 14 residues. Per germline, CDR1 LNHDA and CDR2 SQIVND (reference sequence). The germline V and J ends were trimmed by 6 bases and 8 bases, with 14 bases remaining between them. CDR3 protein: CASRGWGADSPLHF. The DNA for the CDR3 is TGTGCCAGTAGGGGGTGGGGAGCGGATTCACCCCTCCACTTT.

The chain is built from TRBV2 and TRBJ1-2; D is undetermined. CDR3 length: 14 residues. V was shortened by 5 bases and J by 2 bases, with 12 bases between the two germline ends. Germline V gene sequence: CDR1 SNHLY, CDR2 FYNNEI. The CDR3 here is CASSQRSPNYGYTF. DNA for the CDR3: TGTGCCAGCAGTCAGAGGTCGCCAAACTATGGCTACACCTTC. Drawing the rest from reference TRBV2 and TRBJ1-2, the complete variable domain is EPEVTQTPSHQVTQMGQEVILRCVPISNHLYFYWYRQILGQKVEFLVSFYNNEISEKSEIFDDQFSVERPDGSNFTLKIRSTKLEDSAMYFCASSQRSPNYGYTFGSGTRLTVV.

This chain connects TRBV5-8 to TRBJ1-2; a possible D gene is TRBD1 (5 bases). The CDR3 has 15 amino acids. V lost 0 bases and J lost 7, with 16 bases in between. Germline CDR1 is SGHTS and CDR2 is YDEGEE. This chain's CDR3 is CASSLAVSGHFGYTF. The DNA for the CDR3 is TGTGCCAGCAGCTTGGCCGTATCTGGACATTTTGGCTACACCTTC.

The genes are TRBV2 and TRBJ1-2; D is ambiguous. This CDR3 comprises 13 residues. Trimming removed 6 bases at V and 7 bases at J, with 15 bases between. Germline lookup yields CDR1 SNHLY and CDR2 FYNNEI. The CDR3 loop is CASSMPPPGGYTF. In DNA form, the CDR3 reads TGTGCCAGCAGCATGCCACCCCCGGGTGGCTACACCTTC. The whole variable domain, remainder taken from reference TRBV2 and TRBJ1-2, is EPEVTQTPSHQVTQMGQEVILRCVPISNHLYFYWYRQILGQKVEFLVSFYNNEISEKSEIFDDQFSVERPDGSNFTLKIRSTKLEDSAMYFCASSMPPPGGYTFGSGTRLTVV.

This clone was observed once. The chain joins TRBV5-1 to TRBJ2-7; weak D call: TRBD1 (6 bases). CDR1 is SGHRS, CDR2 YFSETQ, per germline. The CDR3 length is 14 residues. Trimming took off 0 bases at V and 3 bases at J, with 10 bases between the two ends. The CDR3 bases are TGCGCCAGCAGCTTGGGGACAGCGGACTACGAGCAGTACTTC. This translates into CASSLGTADYEQYF.

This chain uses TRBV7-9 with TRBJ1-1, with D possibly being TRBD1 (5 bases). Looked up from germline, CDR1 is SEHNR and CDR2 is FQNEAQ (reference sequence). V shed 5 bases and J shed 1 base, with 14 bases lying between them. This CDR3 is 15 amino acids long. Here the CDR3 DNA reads TGTGCCAGCAGCCCTAATACCGGACAGAACACTGAAGCTTTCTTT. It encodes CASSPNTGQNTEAFF.

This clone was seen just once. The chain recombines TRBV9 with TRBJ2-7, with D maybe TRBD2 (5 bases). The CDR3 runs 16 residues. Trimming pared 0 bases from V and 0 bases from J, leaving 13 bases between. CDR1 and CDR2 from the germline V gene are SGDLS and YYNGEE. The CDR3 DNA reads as TGTGCCAGCAGCGTAGATGAGGGCTGGGACTCCTACGAGCAGTACTTC. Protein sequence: CASSVDEGWDSYEQYF. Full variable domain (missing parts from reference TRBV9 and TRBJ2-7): DSGVTQTPKHLITATGQRVTLRCSPRSGDLSVYWYQQSLDQGLQFLIQYYNGEERAKGNILERFSAQQFPDLHSELNLSSLELGDSALYFCASSVDEGWDSYEQYFGPGTRLTVT.

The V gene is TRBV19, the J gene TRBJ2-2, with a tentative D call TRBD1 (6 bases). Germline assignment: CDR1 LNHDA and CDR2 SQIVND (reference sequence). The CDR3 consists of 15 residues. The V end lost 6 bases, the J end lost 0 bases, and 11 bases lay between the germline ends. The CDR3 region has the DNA TGTGCCAGTAGCAGGGACATCGCGAACACCGGGGAGCTGTTTTTT. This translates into CASSRDIANTGELFF.

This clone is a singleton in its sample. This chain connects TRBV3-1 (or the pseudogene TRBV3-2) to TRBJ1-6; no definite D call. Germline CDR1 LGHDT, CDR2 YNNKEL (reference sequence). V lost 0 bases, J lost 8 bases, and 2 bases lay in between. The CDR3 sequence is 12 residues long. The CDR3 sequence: CASSQDYSPLHF. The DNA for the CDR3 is TGTGCCAGCAGCCAAGATTATTCACCCCTCCACTTT.

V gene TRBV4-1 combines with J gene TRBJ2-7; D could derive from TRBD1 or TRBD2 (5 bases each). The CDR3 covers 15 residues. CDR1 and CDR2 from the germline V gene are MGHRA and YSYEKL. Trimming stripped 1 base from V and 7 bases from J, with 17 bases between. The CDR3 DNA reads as TGCGCCAGCAGCCAAGGTTTAATGGGGAGACAGGAGCAGTACTTC. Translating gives CASSQGLMGRQEQYF.

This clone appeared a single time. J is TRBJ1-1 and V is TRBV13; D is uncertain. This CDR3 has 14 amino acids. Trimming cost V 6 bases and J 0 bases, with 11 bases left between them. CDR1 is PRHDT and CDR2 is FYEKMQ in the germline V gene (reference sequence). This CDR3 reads CASSRDPVNTEAFF. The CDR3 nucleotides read TGTGCCAGCAGTCGAGATCCGGTGAACACTGAAGCTTTCTTT.

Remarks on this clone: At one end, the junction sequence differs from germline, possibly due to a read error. CDR3 protein: CASTENTGELFF. Here the CDR3 DNA reads TGCGCCAGCACTGAGAACACCGGGGAGCTGTTTTTT. The chain is built from TRBV10-1 and TRBJ2-2; no firm D call. The germline CDR1 and CDR2 sequences are WNHNN and SYGVQD (reference sequence). The CDR3 runs to 12 residues.

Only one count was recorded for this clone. CDR3 DNA sequence: TGCGCCAGCAGCCAAGACCGATCCCCTATGGGGGTAACCTACAATGAGCAGTTCTTC. Its translation: CASSQDRSPMGVTYNEQFF. V is TRBV4-1 and J is TRBJ2-1, with D perhaps being TRBD1 or TRBD2 (5 bases each). CDR1 and CDR2 from the germline V gene are MGHRA and YSYEKL. Between the trimmed V and J ends, which lost 0 bases and 2 bases, there was a span of 20 bases. This CDR3 has 19 amino acids.

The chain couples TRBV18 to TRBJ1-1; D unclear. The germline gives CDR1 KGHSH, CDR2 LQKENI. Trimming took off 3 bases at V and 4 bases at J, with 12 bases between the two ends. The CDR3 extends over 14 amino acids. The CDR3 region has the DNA TGTGCCAGCTCACCCCAGAGGCCGGGCACTGAAGCTTTCTTT. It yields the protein CASSPQRPGTEAFF.

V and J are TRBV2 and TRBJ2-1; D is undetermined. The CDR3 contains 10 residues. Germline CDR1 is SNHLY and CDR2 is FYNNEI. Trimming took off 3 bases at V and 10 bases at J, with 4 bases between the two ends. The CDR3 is CASSDEEQFF. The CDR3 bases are TGTGCCAGCAGTGATGAGGAGCAGTTCTTC.

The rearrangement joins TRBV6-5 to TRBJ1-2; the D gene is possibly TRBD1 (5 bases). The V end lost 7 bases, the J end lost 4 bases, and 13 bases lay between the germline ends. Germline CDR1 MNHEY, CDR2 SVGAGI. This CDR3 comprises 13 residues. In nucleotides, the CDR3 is TGTGCCAGCACCCTTGGCGGGGCCTATGGCTACACCTTC. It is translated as CASTLGGAYGYTF.

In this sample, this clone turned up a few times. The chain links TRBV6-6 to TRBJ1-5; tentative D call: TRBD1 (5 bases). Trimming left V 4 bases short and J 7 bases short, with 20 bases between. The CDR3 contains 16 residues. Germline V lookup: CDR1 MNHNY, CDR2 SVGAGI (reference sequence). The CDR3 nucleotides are TGTGCCAGCAGTTCCGCCCCAGATGCGGGACCCCAGCCCCAGCATTTT. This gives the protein CASSSAPDAGPQPQHF.

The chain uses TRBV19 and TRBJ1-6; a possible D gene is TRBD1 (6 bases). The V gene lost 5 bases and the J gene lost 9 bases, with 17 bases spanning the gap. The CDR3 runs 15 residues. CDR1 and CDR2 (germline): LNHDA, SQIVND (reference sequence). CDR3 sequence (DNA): TGTGCCAGTAGTCCCTCTCCAGGGGAGCGTTCACCCCTCCACTTT. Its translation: CASSPSPGERSPLHF.

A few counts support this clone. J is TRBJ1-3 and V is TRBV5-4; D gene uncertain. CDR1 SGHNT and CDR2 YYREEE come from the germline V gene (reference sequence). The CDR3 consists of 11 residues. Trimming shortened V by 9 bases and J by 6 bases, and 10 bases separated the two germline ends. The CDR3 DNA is TGTGCCACCGAATGGGAAAACACCATATATTTT. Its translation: CATEWENTIYF. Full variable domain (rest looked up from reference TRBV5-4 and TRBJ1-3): ETGVTQSPTHLIKTRGQQVTLRCSSQSGHNTVSWYQQALGQGPQFIFQYYREEENGRGNFPPRFSGLQFPNYSSELNVNALELDDSALYLCATEWENTIYFGEGSWLTVV.

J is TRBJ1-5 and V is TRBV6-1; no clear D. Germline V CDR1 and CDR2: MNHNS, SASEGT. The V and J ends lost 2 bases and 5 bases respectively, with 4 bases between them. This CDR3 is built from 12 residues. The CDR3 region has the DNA TGTGCCAGCAGTGAACCGGATCAGCCCCAGCATTTT. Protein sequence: CASSEPDQPQHF.